This TCR beta chain was profiled in a study of human T cells and chemical hapten exposure. Time point: pre-sensitization, week 0. Treatment given: therapeutic diphenylcyclopropenone sensitization with weekly scalp DPC. Before extraction, the whole blood was not fractionated, and total RNA was taken from it. TCRdb recomputed calls from the RACE reads with MiXCR, one row per CDR3 protein. This table has about 380,000 distinct CDR3 sequences, 4.5% to 5.5% appearing once. This clonotype was recorded many times. The TCR was taken from a woman between 45 and 60 years old with alopecia areata. Some clones in this sample may be carry-over from other donors' samples. The sequenced sample was whole blood, obtained in connection with sensitization to the hapten diphenylcyclopropenone (DPC).

CDR3 amino acids: CSAKTGGGRETQYF. DNA for the CDR3: TGCAGTGCTAAGACAGGGGGCGGGAGAGAGACCCAGTACTTC. V usage is TRBV20-1 and J usage is TRBJ2-5, with 10 bases that match TRBD1. Looked up from germline, CDR1 is DFQATT and CDR2 is SNEGSKA (reference sequence). This CDR3 has 14 amino acids. After removal of 4 bases from V and 4 bases from J, the junction contained 6 bases not matched to a gene.